The 4 T cell receptor beta chains below come from one sample, sequenced in a study of cytomegalovirus exposure and HLA in healthy donors. Use of 60 Vbeta and 13 Jbeta primers characterized the PCR. The data were produced by immunoSEQ multiplex PCR, yet TCRdb's version contains in-frame clones alone and is incomplete. The sample has 150,000 to 200,000 clones, approximately 65% seen once. The sequenced material came from PBMCs. The receptors were sampled from a man in his forties in good health and CMV-seronegative.

This clone was recorded a few times. V and J are TRBV5-8 and TRBJ2-2; 8 bases line up with TRBD1. V shed 4 bases and J 1 base; nucleotides not matched to a gene: 3. This CDR3 spans 15 amino acids. Germline CDR1 is SGHTS and CDR2 is YDEGEE. For the CDR3, the DNA is TGTGCCAGCAGCCTGGGGACAGGGAACACCGGGGAGCTGTTTTTT. It codes for CASSLGTGNTGELFF.

This clone was counted a single time. The genes are TRBV25-1 and TRBJ2-2; D ambiguous. This CDR3 region has 16 residues. The ends were cut back, 6 bases at V and 0 bases at J, with 14 bases in the middle. Looked up from germline, CDR1 is MGHDK and CDR2 is SYGVNS. CDR3 region: CASSDPSRANTGELFF. CDR3 nucleotides: TGTGCCAGCAGCGATCCCTCTCGGGCGAACACCGGGGAGCTGTTTTTT.

This clone has just one count. The chain recombines TRBV4-3 with TRBJ2-5; TRBD1 matches 10 bases. CDR3 length equals 14 residues. Germline V gives CDR1 LGHNA, CDR2 YSLEER. V was clipped by 3 bases and J by 5 bases; unmatched bases: 3. CDR3 sequence reads: CASSQPGQGETQYF. CDR3 sequence (DNA): TGCGCCAGCAGCCAGCCGGGACAGGGGGAGACCCAGTACTTC.

This clone was seen a few times. This chain connects TRBV7-2 to TRBJ1-5; 8 bases fit TRBD1. The junction had 4 bases not matched to a gene; V was cut back by 5 bases and J by 1 base. Per germline, CDR1 SGHTA and CDR2 FQGNSA. This CDR3 comprises 15 residues. For the CDR3, the DNA is TGTGCCAGCAGCCCTACAGGGGGGAGCAATCAGCCCCAGCATTTT. This encodes CASSPTGGSNQPQHF. Using reference TRBV7-2 and TRBJ1-5 for the parts outside the CDR3, the full variable domain is GAGVSQSPSNKVTEKGKDVELRCDPISGHTALYWYRQSLGQGLEFLIYFQGNSAPDKSGLPSDRFSAERTGGSVSTLTIQRTQQEDSAVYLCASSPTGGSNQPQHFGDGTRLSIL.